Listed here are 25 T cell receptor beta chains from one sample, sequenced in a study of Graves' ophthalmopathy and Graves' hyperthyroidism. CDR3 regions of TCR beta were amplified from RNA transcripts. RT-PCR in the first round used HTBI primers; a second-round multiplex PCR followed. TCRdb ran MiXCR on the multiplex PCR reads and lists one entry per CDR3 protein. The sample holds around 50,000 distinct CDR3 sequences; under 55% are singletons and the top ten take roughly 20%. Input material: peripheral blood. The receptors here all came from an adult man with Graves' ophthalmopathy.

The count of this clonotype is one. The junction departs from the called germline gene at one end, perhaps through a read error. V and J are TRBV20-1 and TRBJ2-3; 9 nucleotides line up with TRBD2. Germline CDR1 and CDR2: DFQATT and SNEGSKA (reference sequence). The CDR3 covers 13 residues. The CDR3 DNA follows: TGCGGTGCGGGGGGGCTTGGGACAGATTCGCAGTATTTT. It specifies CGAGGLGTDSQYF.

This clonotype was observed a single time. Given a much more abundant clone one base away, this may be a read error. J is TRBJ2-7 and V is TRBV28; D is ambiguous. Germline V gene sequence: CDR1 MDHEN, CDR2 SYDVKM. This CDR3 spans 16 amino acids. V shed 2 bases and J shed 5 bases, with 19 bases lying between them. CDR3 sequence (DNA): TGTGCCAGCAGTTTAATTTCGTTGTACAATGGGGACGAGCAGTACTTC. Protein sequence: CASSLISLYNGDEQYF. The full variable domain, completed using reference TRBV28 and TRBJ2-7, is DVKVTQSSRYLVKRTGEKVFLECVQDMDHENMFWYRQDPGLGLRLIYFSYDVKMKEKGDIPEGYSVSREKKERFSLILESASTNQTSMYLCASSLISLYNGDEQYFGPGTRLTVT.

This clonotype was detected once. The chain employs TRBV7-9 and TRBJ2-7; TRBD2 matches 7 bases. Per germline, CDR1 SEHNR and CDR2 FQNEAQ (reference sequence). The CDR3 contains 13 residues. J was trimmed by 2 bases and V by 7 bases; bases with no gene match: 5. This CDR3 is CASTGRGTYEQYF. DNA for the CDR3: TGTGCCAGCACGGGGCGGGGGACCTACGAGCAGTACTTC.

This clonotype has a count of ten or more. V is TRBV7-8 and J is TRBJ1-5; D may be TRBD1 (5 bases). The germline V gene encodes CDR1 SGHVS and CDR2 FQNEAQ. Trimming shortened V by 4 bases and J by 5 bases, and 12 bases separated the two germline ends. This CDR3 contains 14 residues. The CDR3 region is CASSSDSRDQPQHF. The CDR3 DNA follows: TGTGCCAGCAGCTCAGACAGTCGCGATCAGCCCCAGCATTTT.

This clonotype appeared many times. The chain couples TRBV6-1 to TRBJ2-1; TRBD1 agrees at 9 bases. The J segment lost 0 bases and the V segment lost 3 bases, leaving 9 bases of the junction unmatched. This CDR3 contains 18 residues. Germline-derived CDR1 and CDR2 are MNHNS and SASEGT. The CDR3 is CASSDGTGLGISYNEQFF. The DNA of the CDR3 is TGTGCCAGCAGTGACGGGACAGGGTTGGGGATCTCCTACAATGAGCAGTTCTTC.

This clonotype was picked up many times. The chain couples TRBV20-1 to TRBJ2-3; D gene unclear. Germline V gives CDR1 DFQATT, CDR2 SNEGSKA (reference sequence). V lost 4 bases and J lost 2, with 25 bases in between. This CDR3 contains 18 residues. The CDR3 region has the DNA TGCAGTGCTAATCAGTTCGGGTCCGACAAGGCCCCCACAGATACGCAGTATTTT. This gives the protein CSANQFGSDKAPTDTQYF.

A single count supports this clonotype. The chain carries TRBV7-2 and TRBJ2-2; the D is unclear. Trimming left V 5 bases short and J 6 bases short, with 10 bases between. CDR1 is SGHTA, CDR2 FQGNSA, per germline. The CDR3 runs to 13 residues. CDR3 loop: CASSLLQAGELFF. The CDR3 DNA reads TGTGCCAGCAGCCTGCTTCAGGCCGGGGAGCTGTTTTTT.

The chain couples TRBV20-1 to TRBJ2-7, with a weak D call TRBD2 (7 bases). CDR3 size: 14 residues. Germline-derived CDR1 and CDR2 are DFQATT and SNEGSKA (reference sequence). V lost 3 bases and J lost 6, with 18 bases in between. The CDR3 DNA reads as TGCAGTGCTAGGGGAGCGGGATCAGGGGTCGAGCAGTACTTC. Amino acid sequence: CSARGAGSGVEQYF.

This clonotype has ten or more counts. The CDR3, as DNA: TGTGCCAGCAGCCTGGGACTAGCGGGAGTGGTGGAGCAGTACTTC. Its protein product is CASSLGLAGVVEQYF. V and J are TRBV14 and TRBJ2-7; 14 bases match TRBD2. The CDR3 totals 15 residues. Germline assignment: CDR1 SGHDN and CDR2 FVKESK. J gave up 7 bases and V 4 bases, and 6 bases lay outside the gene matches.

The sample holds a few counts of this clonotype. The V and J genes are TRBV19 and TRBJ1-2, with 7 bases aligning to TRBD1. There are 16 residues in the CDR3. V lost 1 base, J lost 6 bases, and 11 bases stayed unmatched. CDR1 is LNHDA, CDR2 SQIVND, per germline (reference sequence). The CDR3 region is CASSIALTSQGNGYTF. The CDR3 bases are TGTGCCAGTAGTATAGCCCTCACATCACAGGGGAATGGCTACACCTTC.

About this clonotype itself: As the CDR3 is not closed by the conserved phenylalanine or tryptophan, this likely results from a read error. The chain joins TRBV10-3 to TRBJ2-7; 9 bases map to TRBD1. Germline V gene data show CDR1 as ENHRY and CDR2 as SYGVKD. Trimming removed 11 bases from V and 0 bases from J; junction bases left unmatched: 8. CDR3 length: 14 residues. CDR3 in DNA: TGTGCCTCTGACCCGGGACAGGGCTCCTACGAGCAGTACATC. It codes for CASDPGQGSYEQYI.

This chain joins TRBV7-3 and TRBJ2-7; 7 nucleotides agree with TRBD1. The CDR3 has 15 residues. CDR1 and CDR2 from the germline V gene are SGHTA and FQGTGA. In DNA, the CDR3 is TGTGCCAGCAGCTTAAGAGGGGACAGTTCCTACGAGCAGCACGTC. It is translated as CASSLRGDSSYEQHV.

The chain employs TRBV6-1 and TRBJ2-7; tentative D call: TRBD2 (6 bases). Germline lookup yields CDR1 MNHNS and CDR2 SASEGT. V gave up 1 base and J gave up 2 bases, with 12 bases separating them. The CDR3 has 15 amino acids. The CDR3 nucleotides are TGTGCCAGCAGTGAAGAGGGCGGGACTCCCTACGAGCAGTACTTC. It specifies CASSEEGGTPYEQYF.

V and J are TRBV25-1 and TRBJ2-2, with D possibly matching TRBD1 (6 bases). This CDR3 comprises 14 residues. The V gene lost 6 bases and the J gene lost 3 bases, with 11 bases spanning the gap. In germline, CDR1 is MGHDK, CDR2 SYGVNS. The CDR3: CASREQGYTGELFF. CDR3 bases: TGTGCCAGCAGGGAACAGGGTTACACCGGGGAGCTGTTTTTT.

This clonotype was observed many times. This sequence joins TRBV9 and TRBJ2-7, with 9 bases aligning to TRBD1. CDR3 length: 17 residues. Looked up from germline, CDR1 is SGDLS and CDR2 is YYNGEE. The J segment lost 3 bases and the V segment lost 0 bases, leaving 10 bases of the junction unmatched. The chain's CDR3 is CASSVAPSGTGIYEQYF. The CDR3 DNA follows: TGTGCCAGCAGCGTAGCCCCAAGTGGGACAGGGATCTACGAGCAGTACTTC.

This clonotype was observed at least ten times. This chain links TRBV6-4 with TRBJ2-1; TRBD2 matches at 12 bases. Unmatched junction bases numbered 3, after V lost 3 bases and J lost 3 bases. The CDR3 has 16 amino acids. CDR1 and CDR2 (germline): MRHNA, SNTAGT. This CDR3 is CASSELAGGDYNEQFF. The DNA for the CDR3 is TGTGCCAGCAGTGAGCTAGCGGGGGGGGACTACAATGAGCAGTTCTTC.

This clonotype has only a few counts. Written as DNA, the CDR3 is TGCAGCGCCTCCCACCCTCCAGGGAACACTGAAGCTTTCTTT. This translates into CSASHPPGNTEAFF. The chain couples TRBV29-1 to TRBJ1-1; D is unresolved. Germline-derived CDR1 and CDR2 are SQVTM and ANQGSEA. The CDR3 spans 14 residues. Trimming took off 7 bases at V and 1 base at J, with 16 bases between the two ends.

This clonotype showed up many times. V and J are TRBV5-1 and TRBJ1-4, with TRBD1 as a possible D gene (5 bases). V was clipped by 4 bases and J by 2 bases, with 15 bases between them. The CDR3 runs to 16 residues. CDR1 is SGHRS and CDR2 is YFSETQ in the germline V gene. CDR3 bases: TGCGCCAGCAGCCTAGCTGAAGGGGCGACTAATGAAAAACTGTTTTTT. Residues: CASSLAEGATNEKLFF. Based on the CDR3 plus reference TRBV5-1 and TRBJ1-4, the full variable domain is KAGVTQTPRYLIKTRGQQVTLSCSPISGHRSVSWYQQTPGQGLQFLFEYFSETQRNKGNFPGRFSGRQFSNSRSEMNVSTLELGDSALYLCASSLAEGATNEKLFFGSGTQLSVL.

This chain links TRBV28 with TRBJ2-7, with 14 bases that match TRBD2. CDR3 length equals 20 residues. Germline CDR1 is MDHEN and CDR2 is SYDVKM. V shed 4 bases and J 0 bases; nucleotides not matched to a gene: 14. The chain's CDR3 is CASSSKLGLAGARSSYEQYF. DNA for the CDR3: TGTGCCAGCAGTTCTAAACTGGGACTAGCGGGGGCGAGGAGCTCCTACGAGCAGTACTTC.

This clonotype was counted many times. The V gene is TRBV3-1, the J gene TRBJ2-5; a weak D match, TRBD2 (5 bases). Germline V gene sequence: CDR1 LGHDT, CDR2 YNNKEL (reference sequence). The CDR3 spans 15 residues. Trimming stripped 0 bases from V and 5 bases from J, with 13 bases between. The CDR3 loop reads CASSQDSATGETQYF. As DNA, the CDR3 is TGTGCCAGCAGCCAAGATAGCGCTACTGGGGAGACCCAGTACTTC.

This clonotype appeared many times. The genes are TRBV19 and TRBJ1-4; 7 bases match TRBD1. V was pared by 4 bases and J by 3 bases, with 8 bases of the junction left unmatched. The CDR3 runs 16 residues. Germline V gene data show CDR1 as LNHDA and CDR2 as SQIVND (reference sequence). CDR3 in amino acids: CASSTSGTEPNEKLFF. CDR3 DNA: TGTGCCAGTAGTACCTCCGGGACAGAGCCTAATGAAAAACTGTTTTTT.

V and J are TRBV2 and TRBJ1-2; D is ambiguous. There are 15 residues in the CDR3. Trimming took off 1 base at V and 8 bases at J, with 17 bases between the two ends. Germline V lookup: CDR1 SNHLY, CDR2 FYNNEI. DNA for the CDR3: TGTGCCAGCAGTGAAGGTCCTGCTATGGTCGAGGGCTACACCTTC. As protein: CASSEGPAMVEGYTF.

Many counts were recorded for this clonotype. This chain joins TRBV4-1 and TRBJ2-5, with 7 bases matching TRBD2. V shed 0 bases, J shed 5 bases, and the junction held 12 bases outside the gene matches. CDR3 length equals 17 residues. CDR1 and CDR2 from the germline V gene are MGHRA and YSYEKL. In DNA, the CDR3 is TGCGCCAGCAGCCAAGAACCGTCTAGCGGCGATGGGGAGACCCAGTACTTC. Protein product: CASSQEPSSGDGETQYF.

The gene calls are TRBV29-1 and TRBJ2-3; 7 nucleotides align to TRBD2. With 3 bases clipped from V and 5 bases from J, the junction kept 2 bases outside the gene matches. Germline V CDR1 and CDR2: SQVTM, ANQGSEA. This CDR3 has 12 amino acids. The chain's CDR3 is CSVEGGEDTQYF. In DNA form, the CDR3 reads TGCAGCGTTGAGGGAGGGGAAGATACGCAGTATTTT.

This clonotype has ten or more counts. The chain combines TRBV3-1 with TRBJ2-1, with 9 bases fitting TRBD2. Trimming cost V 4 bases and J 12 bases; bases outside gene matches: 10. The germline CDR1 and CDR2 sequences are LGHDT and YNNKEL (reference sequence). The CDR3 is 14 residues long. CDR3 nucleotide sequence: TGTGCCAGCAGCCTGACTAGCGGATCCTCGGGGCAGTTCTTC. It yields the protein CASSLTSGSSGQFF.